This T cell receptor beta chain was obtained from a study of CD8 T cells in acute hepatitis C reinfection. The V and J ends lost 7 bases and 4 bases, in that order; junction bases with no gene match: 23. The CDR3 has 18 amino acids. Germline V gives CDR1 SQVTM, CDR2 ANQGSEA. Documented time point: naive CD8 control sorted from an acute-time-point sample. Sequencing used immunoSEQ multiplex PCR; TCRdb keeps in-frame clones, though not all of them. Of 35,000 to 40,000 clones listed, around nine tenths are singletons. The chain carries TRBV29-1 and TRBJ2-7; 9 bases match TRBD1. The receptor was derived from a man younger than 45 with chronic hepatitis C. What was sequenced was naive CD8+ T cells from PBMCs. The chain's CDR3 is CSAEGQGGSGTFPYEQYF. The DNA for the CDR3 is TGCAGCGCCGAGGGACAGGGCGGATCCGGGACTTTCCCGTACGAGCAGTACTTC.